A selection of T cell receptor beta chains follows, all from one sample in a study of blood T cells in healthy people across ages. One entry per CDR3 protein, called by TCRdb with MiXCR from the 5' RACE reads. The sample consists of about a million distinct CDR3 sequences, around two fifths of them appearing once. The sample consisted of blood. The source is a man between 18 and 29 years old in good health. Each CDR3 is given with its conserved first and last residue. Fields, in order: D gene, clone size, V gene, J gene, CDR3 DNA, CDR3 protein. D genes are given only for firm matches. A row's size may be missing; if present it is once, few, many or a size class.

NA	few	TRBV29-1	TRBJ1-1	TGCAGCGCCGCCCGCGACAGCGGCACTGAAGCTTTCTTT	CSAARDSGTEAFF
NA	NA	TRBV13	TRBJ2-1	TGTGCCAGCAGTCCCACCTGGAGCGGACTCAATGAGCAGTTCTTC	CASSPTWSGLNEQFF
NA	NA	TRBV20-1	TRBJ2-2	TGCAGTGCAGAGTGGGCCGGGGAGCTGTTTTTT	CSAEWAGELFF
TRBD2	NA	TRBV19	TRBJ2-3	TGTGCCAGTAGTCCCTCTCGGACTAGCGGGGATAGGGATACGCAGTATTTT	CASSPSRTSGDRDTQYF
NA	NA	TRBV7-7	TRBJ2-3	TGTGCCAGCAGCGTAGATTTCACAGATACGCAGTATTTT	CASSVDFTDTQYF
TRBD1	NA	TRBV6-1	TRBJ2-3	TGTGCCAGCAGTGAATTTGCAGGGGGACAGGGGCTCACAGATACGCAGTATTTT	CASSEFAGGQGLTDTQYF
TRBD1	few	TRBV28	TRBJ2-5	TGTGCCAGCAGTGGTAAAAACAGGGGGCGAGAGACCCAGTACTTC	CASSGKNRGRETQYF
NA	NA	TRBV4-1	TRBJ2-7	TGCGCCAGCAGCCACCCCTCAGGAAGGGGCCTTACCTACGAGCAGTACTTC	CASSHPSGRGLTYEQYF
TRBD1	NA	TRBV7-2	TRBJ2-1	TGTGCCAGCAGCTTAGCAGGGGGCGAATACAATGAGCAGTTCTTC	CASSLAGGEYNEQFF
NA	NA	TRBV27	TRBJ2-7	TGTGCCAGCAGTTTGGCAGGGTGGTCCGAGCAGTACTTC	CASSLAGWSEQYF
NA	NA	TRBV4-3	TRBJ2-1	TGCGCCAGCAGCCAGGGTGCGGGGATTGAGCAGTTCTTC	CASSQGAGIEQFF
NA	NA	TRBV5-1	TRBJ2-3	TGCGCCAGCAGCTTGGAGGGGGGATTCAGTCCAGATACGCAGTATTTT	CASSLEGGFSPDTQYF
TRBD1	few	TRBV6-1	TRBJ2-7	TGTGCCAGCAGTGAGCGGGACAGGGGTGGCTACGAGCAGTACTTC	CASSERDRGGYEQYF
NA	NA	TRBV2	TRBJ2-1	TGTGCCACTTCTGACAGCTACTACCCCCACAATGAGCAGTTCTTC	CATSDSYYPHNEQFF
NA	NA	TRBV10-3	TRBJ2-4	TGTGCCTCACCCCGTCCTCCCAAAAACATTCAGTACTTC	CASPRPPKNIQYF
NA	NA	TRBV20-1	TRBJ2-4	TGCAGTGCTAGCCCTACTAGTAGGGAGCAGTACTTC	CSASPTSREQYF
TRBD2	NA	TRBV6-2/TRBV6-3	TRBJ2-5	TGTGCCAGCAGCCACAGCGGGGGGGCCCTGGAGACCCAGTACTTC	CASSHSGGALETQYF
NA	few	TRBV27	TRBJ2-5	TGTGCCAGCAGTGCCAGGGCGGGACGAGAGACCCAGTACTTC	CASSARAGRETQYF
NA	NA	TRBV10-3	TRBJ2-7	TGTGCCATCAGTGAGTCGGACTACGAGCAGTACTTC	CAISESDYEQYF
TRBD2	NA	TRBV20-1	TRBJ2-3	TGCAGTGCGGTACCTCATGGCGGGGGGGCATTTTTTAGCACAGATACGCAGTATTTT	CSAVPHGGGAFFSTDTQYF
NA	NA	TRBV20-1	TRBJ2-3	TGCAGTGCTTCGACGGACCCCAAGATGGCAGATACGCAGTATTTT	CSASTDPKMADTQYF
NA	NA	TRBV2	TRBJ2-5	TGTGCCAGCAGTGACCTCACAGAAGGGACCCAGTACTTC	CASSDLTEGTQYF
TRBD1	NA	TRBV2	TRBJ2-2	TGTGCCAGCAGTGATGGGGACAGACACACCGGGGAGCTGTTTTTT	CASSDGDRHTGELFF
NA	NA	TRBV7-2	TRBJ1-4	TGTGTCAGCAGCTTAAATCGCGCGGGCCGGAATGAAAAACTGTTTTTT	CVSSLNRAGRNEKLFF
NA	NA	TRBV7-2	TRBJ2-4	TGTGCCAGCAGCTTAGATGGGACAACGGGGAACATTCAGTACTTC	CASSLDGTTGNIQYF
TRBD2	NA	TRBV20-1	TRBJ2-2	TGCAGTGCTAGTCCGACTAGCGGGGTTCGGGAGCTGTTTTTT	CSASPTSGVRELFF
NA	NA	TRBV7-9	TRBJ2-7	TGTGCCAGCAGCTTAGCCTCAATCCGCTACGAGCAGTACTTC	CASSLASIRYEQYF
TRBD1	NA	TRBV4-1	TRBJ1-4	TGCGCCAGCAGCCGAGACGCCACAGGGGACGGTGAAAAACTGTTTTTT	CASSRDATGDGEKLFF
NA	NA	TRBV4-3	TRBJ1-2	TGCGCCAGCAGCCCATCAACAGGTTCTTATAGCTATGGCTACACCTTC	CASSPSTGSYSYGYTF
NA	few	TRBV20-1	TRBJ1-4	TGCAGTGCCAAACCCGGACAGCCTTTTAATGAAAAACTGTTTTTT	CSAKPGQPFNEKLFF
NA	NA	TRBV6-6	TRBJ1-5	TGTGCCTCAACGGGGCAGGCAGGGAGCAATCAGCCCCAGCATTTT	CASTGQAGSNQPQHF
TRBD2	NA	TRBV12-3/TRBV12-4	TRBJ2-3	TGTGCCAGCAGTCCAACGGGGGGGCACCCAGATACGCAGTATTTT	CASSPTGGHPDTQYF
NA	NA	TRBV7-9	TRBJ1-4	TGTGCCAGCAGCTTAGAAGGACCTGAAAAACTGTTTTTT	CASSLEGPEKLFF
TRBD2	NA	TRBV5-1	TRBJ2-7	TGCGCCAGCAGCACCGGACTAGCGGGGCGTTCCTACAATGAGCAGTACTTC	CASSTGLAGRSYNEQYF
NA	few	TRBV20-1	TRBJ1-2	TGCAGTGCTAGAGATCTCCGGGACGGCCGTAACTATGGCTACACCTTC	CSARDLRDGRNYGYTF
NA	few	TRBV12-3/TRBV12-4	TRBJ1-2	TGTGCCAGCAGTATGGGACATTCGTCGGGCACCTTC	CASSMGHSSGTF
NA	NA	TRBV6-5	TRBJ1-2	TGTGCCAGCAGTTATCCGGGGGGAGTTAATGGCTACACCTTC	CASSYPGGVNGYTF
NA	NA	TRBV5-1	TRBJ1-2	TGCGCCAGCAGCTTGGGGGGCCAGGACTATGGCTACACCTTC	CASSLGGQDYGYTF
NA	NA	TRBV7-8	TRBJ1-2	TGTGCCAGCAGCCCAAACAGGAACTATGACTACACCTTC	CASSPNRNYDYTF
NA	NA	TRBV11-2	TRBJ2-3	TGTGTCAGCAGCCCCTTCTCCCCCGAGTGGGATACGCAGTATTTT	CVSSPFSPEWDTQYF
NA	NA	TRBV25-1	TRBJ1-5	TGTGCCAGCAGTGACTCAGCGCCAGGGCCCTGGGGTCAGCCCCAGCATTTT	CASSDSAPGPWGQPQHF
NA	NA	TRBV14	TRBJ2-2	TGTGCCAGCAGCCAGTCGGGGGCGGGCACCGGGGAGCTGTTTTTT	CASSQSGAGTGELFF